The clone carrying this T cell receptor beta chain is a singleton in its sample. Its cognate antigen is unknown. The V end lost 3 bases, the J end lost 6 bases, and 7 bases lay between the germline ends. There are 12 residues in the CDR3. Germline V gene sequence: CDR1 SGHDT, CDR2 YYEEEE. This record comes from a study of shared clonotypes between healthy human individuals. Study-level results: Estimated richness was generally greater in naive than memory subsets. Sharing across a handful of donors was seen in roughly 5.2% of naive CD4 clonotypes. Measured sharing among donors was expected to vary with sequencing depth.

Produced via immunoSEQ multiplex PCR; TCRdb's table is partial and in-frame only. The sample has more than 2 million clones; about 95% are singletons. Naive CD8 cells lacked CD45RO, underwent positive selection for CCR7 and left out terminally differentiated effector memory CD45RA+ cells. The chain has TRBV5-6 and TRBJ2-1; the D gene is possibly TRBD2 (5 bases). The sample taken for sequencing was naive CD8+ T cells sorted from blood. The TCR was taken from a man in his late teens or twenties in good health. For the CDR3, the DNA is TGTGCCAGCAGCTCGGACTCCAATGAGCAGTTCTTC. It is translated as CASSSDSNEQFF. The full variable domain, in which reference TRBV5-6 and TRBJ2-1 provide the parts outside the CDR3, is DAGVTQSPTHLIKTRGQQVTLRCSPKSGHDTVSWYQQALGQGPQFIFQYYEEEERQRGNFPDRFSGHQFPNYSSELNVNALLLGDSALYLCASSSDSNEQFFGPGTRLTVL.